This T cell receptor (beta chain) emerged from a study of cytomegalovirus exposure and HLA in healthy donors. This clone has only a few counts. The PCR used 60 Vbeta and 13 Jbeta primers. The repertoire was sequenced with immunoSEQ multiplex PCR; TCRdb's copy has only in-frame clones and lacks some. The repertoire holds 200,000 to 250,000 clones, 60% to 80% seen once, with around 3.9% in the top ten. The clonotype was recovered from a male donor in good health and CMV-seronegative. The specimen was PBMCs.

The CDR3 loop reads CASSQGLRDQVSGNTIYF. Here the CDR3 DNA reads TGTGCCAGCAGCCAGGGACTCAGGGACCAAGTCTCTGGAAACACCATATATTTT. V and J are TRBV4-2 and TRBJ1-3; D is perhaps TRBD1 (5 bases). V shed 3 bases and J shed 0 bases, with 18 bases lying between them. This CDR3 has 18 amino acids. Germline V lookup: CDR1 LGHNA, CDR2 YNFKEQ.